This TCR beta chain was captured in a study of blood T cell repertoires in COVID-19. Produced via immunoSEQ multiplex PCR; TCRdb's table is partial and in-frame only. The table includes 250,000 to 400,000 clones, roughly 87% detected once. CDR1 and CDR2 from the germline V gene are SEHNR and FQNEAQ (reference sequence). The CDR3 covers 16 residues. With 1 base removed from V and 6 bases from J, the gap between germline ends came to 17 bases. The TCR originated in a man aged 45-60 years with active or convalescent COVID-19. This rearrangement joins TRBV7-9 to TRBJ2-3; a weak D match, TRBD2 (7 bases). Sample: peripheral blood. In nucleotides, the CDR3 is TGTGCCAGCAGCTTAGAGCTGAACAGGGAGGGGGATACGCAGTATTTT. It encodes CASSLELNREGDTQYF.